The 24 T cell receptor beta chains reported below all come from one sample, sequenced in a study of breast tumors, draining lymph nodes, adjacent tissues. TCRdb passed the multiplex PCR reads through MiXCR, listing each CDR3 protein once. Among 150,000 to 200,000 distinct CDR3 sequences, roughly 30% were seen once, and the ten largest hold 4.3%. Axillary draining lymph nodes of breast cancer patients supplied the node samples. Sequenced material: axillary lymph node tissue. These receptors were obtained from a female donor with breast cancer. Some clones in this sample may be carry-over from other donors' samples.

This clonotype was seen at least ten times. The rearrangement joins TRBV5-8 to TRBJ1-3; the D is unclear. This CDR3 has 15 amino acids. Germline loops: CDR1 SGHTS, CDR2 YDEGEE. Trimming removed 2 bases at V and 7 bases at J, with 16 bases between. CDR3: CASSFGYGVGNTIYF. CDR3 coding DNA: TGTGCCAGCAGCTTTGGCTATGGGGTCGGGAACACCATATATTTT.

This clonotype was picked up many times. This chain joins TRBV7-8 and TRBJ2-3; 10 bases align to TRBD1. This CDR3 has 16 amino acids. V trimming: 5 bases; J trimming: 5 bases; junction bases outside the gene matches: 10. CDR1 SGHVS and CDR2 FQNEAQ come from the germline V gene. CDR3: CASSRRQGAGGDTQYF. The CDR3 DNA reads as TGTGCCAGCAGCAGACGACAGGGGGCGGGTGGAGATACGCAGTATTTT.

This clonotype has at least ten counts. The chain is built from TRBV9 and TRBJ1-5; D might be TRBD1 (6 bases). V was shortened by 4 bases and J by 7 bases, with 18 bases between the two germline ends. CDR3 length equals 15 residues. Germline assignment: CDR1 SGDLS and CDR2 YYNGEE. The CDR3 is CASSLGGGYLQPQHF. For the CDR3, the DNA is TGTGCCAGCAGCTTAGGGGGGGGGTACCTACAGCCCCAGCATTTT.

This clonotype was detected many times. The genes are TRBV19 and TRBJ2-7, with a possible D match to TRBD2 (6 bases). CDR3 length: 15 residues. Looked up from germline, CDR1 is LNHDA and CDR2 is SQIVND (reference sequence). The V gene lost 5 bases and the J gene lost 0 bases, with 14 bases spanning the gap. Written as DNA, the CDR3 is TGTGCCAGTAGTCCCCCGGGACTCAGCTCCTACGAGCAGTACTTC. Protein: CASSPPGLSSYEQYF. Based on the CDR3 plus reference TRBV19 and TRBJ2-7, the full variable domain is DGGITQSPKYLFRKEGQNVTLSCEQNLNHDAMYWYRQDPGQGLRLIYYSQIVNDFQKGDIAEGYSVSREKKESFPLTVTSAQKNPTAFYLCASSPPGLSSYEQYFGPGTRLTVT.

The J gene is TRBJ2-7, the V gene TRBV6-1; D perhaps matches TRBD2 (5 bases). The CDR3 is 15 residues long. Trimming left V 6 bases short and J 3 bases short, with 18 bases between. CDR1 and CDR2 (germline): MNHNS, SASEGT. CDR3 nucleotide sequence: TGTGCCAGCAGACCTCCTGCGGGCGGTATCTACGAGCAGTACTTC. Amino acid sequence: CASRPPAGGIYEQYF.

This clonotype was found many times. The chain carries TRBV19 and TRBJ1-5; D is unclear. Germline CDR1 LNHDA, CDR2 SQIVND (reference sequence). V lost 4 bases and J lost 3, with 4 bases in between. This CDR3 has 12 residues. The CDR3 DNA is TGTGCCAGTAGTAAGACCAATCAGCCCCAGCATTTT. Translated: CASSKTNQPQHF.

About this clonotype: With a much larger clone just one base away, this may be a read error. The chain is built from TRBV18 and TRBJ2-3, with D hard to call. There are 15 residues in the CDR3. CDR1 is KGHSH, CDR2 LQKENI, per germline. V gave up 3 bases and J gave up 2 bases, with 12 bases separating them. For the CDR3, the DNA is TGTGCCAGCTCACCCTGGAGCTTCCCCACAGATACGCAGTATTTT. Its protein product is CASSPWSFPTDTQYF.

The table lists this clonotype with a few counts. The chain recombines TRBV5-1 with TRBJ1-6, with D unclear. V lost 0 bases to trimming and J lost 8 bases, with 6 bases between them. Germline CDR1 and CDR2: SGHRS and YFSETQ. The CDR3 spans 13 residues. In DNA form, the CDR3 reads TGCGCCAGCAGCTTGGGAAGAGATTCACCCCTCCACTTT. Its translation is CASSLGRDSPLHF.

Regarding this clonotype: This may arise from a read error, as a much more abundant clone is one base away. The chain couples TRBV20-1 to TRBJ2-7; TRBD1 matches 10 bases. Germline V gene data show CDR1 as DFQATT and CDR2 as SNEGSKA (reference sequence). Trimming removed 1 base from V and 6 bases from J; junction bases left unmatched: 6. The CDR3 runs to 14 residues. CDR3 nucleotide sequence: TGCAGTGCTAGAGTCGGGACAGGGGATTCCGAGCAGTACTTC. It translates to CSARVGTGDSEQYF.

The J gene is TRBJ2-7, the V gene TRBV7-3, with 10 bases matching TRBD2. Germline V gene sequence: CDR1 SGHTA, CDR2 FQGTGA. Trimming cost V 6 bases and J 3 bases; bases outside gene matches: 8. This CDR3 has 15 residues. For the CDR3, the DNA is TGTGCCAGCAGGAGGAATAGCGGGAGGTTCTACGAGCAGTACTTC. It yields the protein CASRRNSGRFYEQYF.

This clonotype was recorded a few times. V usage is TRBV5-8 and J usage is TRBJ2-1; 7 positions agree with TRBD2. Germline V gene lookup returns CDR1 SGHTS and CDR2 YDEGEE. The CDR3 has 15 amino acids. The junction had 8 bases not matched to a gene; V was cut back by 1 base and J by 7 bases. As DNA, the CDR3 is TGTGCCAGCAGCTTGATGACTACCGGGGGGAATGAGCAGTTCTTC. Its protein product is CASSLMTTGGNEQFF.

This clonotype was detected ten times or more. The chain recombines TRBV6-5 with TRBJ2-1, with TRBD2 identical over 7 bases. Germline CDR1 reads MNHEY; CDR2 reads SVGAGI. This CDR3 is 16 amino acids long. V gave up 4 bases and J gave up 3 bases; unmatched junction bases: 9. The CDR3 spells CASSFISSGVYNEQFF. The CDR3 nucleotides read TGTGCCAGCAGTTTCATCTCTAGCGGAGTCTACAATGAGCAGTTCTTC.

This clonotype was seen repeatedly, ten times or more. This rearrangement joins TRBV2 to TRBJ2-7; 7 bases are a match to TRBD1. The CDR3 runs to 19 residues. Looked up from germline, CDR1 is SNHLY and CDR2 is FYNNEI. V shed 6 bases, J shed 3 bases, and the junction held 23 bases outside the gene matches. CDR3 region: CASSGFPRPPGQTYYEQYF. CDR3 bases: TGTGCCAGCAGCGGATTCCCCCGGCCACCGGGACAGACTTACTACGAGCAGTACTTC.

This clonotype has more than one count but fewer than ten. A single base separates this from a much larger clone, so it may be a read error. The chain joins TRBV5-1 to TRBJ2-7; D is possibly TRBD1 (6 bases). In germline, CDR1 is SGHRS, CDR2 YFSETQ. The CDR3 length is 12 residues. The CDR3 region has the DNA TGCGCCAGCAGCTCAGGACAGTACGAGCACTACTTC. This encodes CASSSGQYEHYF.

In its sample, this clonotype was seen many times. The chain uses TRBV7-6 and TRBJ2-7, with 8 bases lining up with TRBD2. The V gene's germline CDR1 is SGHVS and CDR2 FNYEAQ. V was pared by 5 bases and J by 4 bases, with 4 bases of the junction left unmatched. The CDR3 is 13 amino acids. As DNA, the CDR3 is TGTGCCAGCAGCCACTCTAGCGGGTACGAGCAGTACTTC. Translating it yields CASSHSSGYEQYF.

CDR3 residues: CASSRADNQPQHF. The CDR3 DNA sequence: TGTGCCAGCTCACGGGCAGATAATCAGCCCCAGCATTTT. The chain couples TRBV18 to TRBJ1-5, with D unclear. V dropped 4 bases and J dropped 4 bases, with 8 bases sitting between them. Germline V gene data show CDR1 as KGHSH and CDR2 as LQKENI. The CDR3 is made up of 13 amino acids.

This clonotype appeared many times. The chain recombines TRBV5-1 with TRBJ2-6; D remains ambiguous. V lost 0 bases and J lost 0, with 10 bases in between. CDR1 and CDR2 (germline): SGHRS, YFSETQ. CDR3 length equals 17 residues. DNA of the CDR3: TGCGCCAGCAGCTTGGTCTCCAGTCCCTCTGGGGCCAACGTCCTGACTTTC. Its translation: CASSLVSSPSGANVLTF.

CDR3 sequence: CASSNSWGANVLTF. CDR3 bases: TGTGCCAGCAGCAACAGTTGGGGGGCCAACGTCCTGACTTTC. The rearrangement links TRBV9 to TRBJ2-6; D is undetermined. CDR1 SGDLS and CDR2 YYNGEE come from the germline V gene. The V and J ends lost 4 bases and 4 bases respectively, with 9 bases between them. The CDR3 is 14 residues long.

This clonotype was found many times. The rearrangement uses TRBV20-1 and TRBJ1-5, with 9 bases identical to TRBD1. The CDR3 has 16 amino acids. The junction had 12 bases not matched to a gene; V was cut back by 3 bases and J by 6 bases. The V gene's germline CDR1 is DFQATT and CDR2 SNEGSKA (reference sequence). CDR3 nucleotide sequence: TGCAGTGCTAGGGTGAACCGGGACAGGGTTTCTCAGCCCCAGCATTTT. Encoded protein: CSARVNRDRVSQPQHF.

This clonotype was seen ten or more times. This rearrangement joins TRBV4-2 to TRBJ2-5; tentative D call: TRBD2 (6 bases). V lost 0 bases and J lost 5, with 16 bases in between. This CDR3 contains 16 residues. Germline V CDR1 and CDR2: LGHNA, YNFKEQ. CDR3 nucleotides: TGTGCCAGCAGCCAAGAGCTGGCGGGGCGACGGGAGACCCAGTACTTC. It yields the protein CASSQELAGRRETQYF.

A word on this clonotype: The CDR3 does not close with the conserved phenylalanine or tryptophan, likely indicating a read error. The chain employs TRBV7-3 and TRBJ1-2; the D gene is possibly TRBD1 (5 bases). Trimming pared 0 bases from V and 2 bases from J, leaving 7 bases between. This CDR3 contains 14 residues. The germline V gene has CDR1 SGHTA and CDR2 FQGTGA. The CDR3 is CASSLTAGNYGYTL. The CDR3, as DNA: TGTGCCAGCAGCTTAACGGCAGGGAACTATGGCTACACCCTC.

This clonotype appeared a few times. This chain uses TRBV5-8 with TRBJ2-1, with D tentatively TRBD2 (6 bases). V lost 4 bases and J lost 7, with 21 bases in between. CDR1 SGHTS and CDR2 YDEGEE come from the germline V gene. This CDR3 has 16 amino acids. CDR3: CASSPMGEVIDNEQFF. The CDR3 nucleotides are TGTGCCAGCAGCCCAATGGGGGAGGTAATTGATAATGAGCAGTTCTTC.

This clonotype has more than one count but fewer than ten. The V gene is TRBV7-2, the J gene TRBJ2-4; 8 bases are a match to TRBD2. Looked up from germline, CDR1 is SGHTA and CDR2 is FQGNSA. The V segment lost 5 bases and the J segment 3 bases; nucleotides outside the gene matches: 3. There are 14 residues in the CDR3. The CDR3 DNA follows: TGTGCCAGCAGCCCTCGGGAGGGCAAAAACATTCAGTACTTC. Protein: CASSPREGKNIQYF.

This clonotype turned up a few times. A much larger clonotype is one base distant, so this may be a read error. J is TRBJ2-3 and V is TRBV11-3; D tentatively fits TRBD1 or TRBD2 (5 bases each). CDR1 is SGHNT, CDR2 YENEEA, per germline. The CDR3 runs to 15 residues. V was clipped by 5 bases and J by 2 bases, with 14 bases between them. CDR3 coding DNA: TGTGCCAGCAGCCCACGGGACGGACACACAGATACGCAGTATTTT. Translated: CASSPRDGHTDTQYF.